This T cell receptor beta chain was found in a study of response to subunit inactivated influenza vaccine. Study-wide findings and caveats: Each seasonal influenza vaccination recruits few new T cells, the authors suggested.

On this clonotype: Its antigen is unknown.

From the RT-PCR reads, TCRdb called clonotypes with MiXCR, one entry per CDR3 protein. There are fewer than 400,000 distinct CDR3 sequences in the sample; roughly 22% occur only once, and roughly 10% lies in the top ten. The CDR3 length is 13 residues. Germline CDR1 PRHDT, CDR2 FYEKMQ (reference sequence). The source material was PBMCs from blood, sampled 21 months after vaccination. This clonotype was sampled from a man between 50 and 69 years old who received an inactivated influenza vaccine. The chain has TRBV13 and TRBJ2-3; D may be TRBD1 (6 bases). This CDR3 is CTGRGIGTDTQYF. DNA for the CDR3: TGTACGGGCAGGGGCATTGGCACAGATACGCAGTATTTT.